The rows below give T cell receptor beta chains drawn from one sample of a study of cytomegalovirus exposure and HLA in healthy donors. Clones were sequenced by immunoSEQ multiplex PCR, and TCRdb holds only the in-frame ones, with some missing. The sample lists some 150,000 clones, more than 70% occurring once. Sequenced: PBMCs. These receptor sequences come from a woman in her thirties or forties in good health and CMV-seronegative. Both conserved end residues are part of each CDR3. D genes are given only for firm matches. A row's size may be missing; if present it is once, few, many or a size class.

cdr3_length: 14; v_call: TRBV5-1; j_call: TRBJ2-7; d_call: .; clone_size: .; cdr3_aa: CASSVSGLTYEQYF; cdr3_nt: TGCGCCAGCAGCGTGAGCGGGTTGACCTACGAGCAGTACTTC
cdr3_length: 17; v_call: TRBV11-1; j_call: TRBJ2-1; d_call: .; clone_size: .; cdr3_aa: CASSDHRLVFPYNEQFF; cdr3_nt: TGTGCCAGCAGCGATCACCGACTAGTCTTCCCCTACAATGAGCAGTTCTTC
cdr3_length: 11; v_call: TRBV29-1; j_call: TRBJ2-7; d_call: .; clone_size: .; cdr3_aa: CSVGGPQRQYF; cdr3_nt: TGCAGCGTTGGGGGCCCACAGAGGCAGTACTTC
cdr3_length: 18; v_call: TRBV28; j_call: TRBJ2-6; d_call: .; clone_size: .; cdr3_aa: CASTPASGEPLGANVLTF; cdr3_nt: TGTGCCAGCACCCCGGCATCGGGGGAGCCCCTCGGGGCCAACGTCCTGACTTTC
cdr3_length: 13; v_call: TRBV7-8; j_call: TRBJ2-5; d_call: .; clone_size: .; cdr3_aa: CASSYRERETQYF; cdr3_nt: TGTGCCAGCAGCTATCGGGAGCGAGAGACCCAGTACTTC
cdr3_length: 13; v_call: TRBV29-1; j_call: TRBJ2-7; d_call: TRBD1; clone_size: once; cdr3_aa: CSVIQGTNYEQYF; cdr3_nt: TGCAGCGTGATACAGGGGACCAACTACGAGCAGTACTTC
cdr3_length: 13; v_call: TRBV6-1; j_call: TRBJ1-2; d_call: TRBD1; clone_size: .; cdr3_aa: CASSLQGVYGYTF; cdr3_nt: TGTGCCAGCAGTCTACAGGGGGTCTATGGCTACACCTTC
cdr3_length: 13; v_call: TRBV7-2; j_call: TRBJ2-7; d_call: TRBD1; clone_size: once; cdr3_aa: CASSYTGDYEQYF; cdr3_nt: TGTGCCAGCAGTTATACAGGGGACTACGAGCAGTACTTC
cdr3_length: 15; v_call: TRBV7-9; j_call: TRBJ2-7; d_call: .; clone_size: .; cdr3_aa: CASSLEYEGGTGQYF; cdr3_nt: TGTGCCAGCAGCTTAGAATACGAAGGAGGGACCGGGCAGTACTTC
cdr3_length: 15; v_call: TRBV7-9; j_call: TRBJ2-7; d_call: TRBD1; clone_size: .; cdr3_aa: CASSLYPGQSYEQYF; cdr3_nt: TGTGCCAGCAGCTTATACCCGGGACAGTCCTACGAGCAGTACTTC
cdr3_length: 13; v_call: TRBV5-6; j_call: TRBJ2-2; d_call: .; clone_size: many; cdr3_aa: CASSPWNTGELFF; cdr3_nt: TGTGCCAGCAGCCCTTGGAACACCGGGGAGCTGTTTTTT
cdr3_length: 18; v_call: TRBV27; j_call: TRBJ1-1; d_call: TRBD1; clone_size: .; cdr3_aa: CASSLLRGQGRVGTEAFF; cdr3_nt: TGTGCCAGCAGTTTACTGCGGGGACAGGGGCGAGTTGGTACTGAAGCTTTCTTT
cdr3_length: 16; v_call: TRBV7-9; j_call: TRBJ1-6; d_call: TRBD1; clone_size: .; cdr3_aa: CASSYQGQSYNSPLHF; cdr3_nt: TGTGCCAGCAGCTATCAGGGACAGTCTTATAATTCACCCCTCCACTTT
cdr3_length: 16; v_call: TRBV5-4; j_call: TRBJ1-2; d_call: .; clone_size: .; cdr3_aa: CASSLGWLDYRYGYTF; cdr3_nt: TGTGCCAGCAGCTTGGGTTGGCTAGACTATAGGTATGGCTACACCTTC
cdr3_length: 14; v_call: TRBV19; j_call: TRBJ1-4; d_call: .; clone_size: .; cdr3_aa: CASSTRGGNEKLFF; cdr3_nt: TGTGCCAGTAGTACTAGGGGGGGTAATGAAAAACTGTTTTTT
cdr3_length: 15; v_call: TRBV6-5; j_call: TRBJ2-5; d_call: TRBD1; clone_size: .; cdr3_aa: CASSYAGTAEETQYF; cdr3_nt: TGTGCCAGCAGTTACGCCGGGACAGCCGAAGAGACCCAGTACTTC
cdr3_length: 15; v_call: TRBV14; j_call: TRBJ1-4; d_call: TRBD1; clone_size: .; cdr3_aa: CASSQGGTGNEKLFF; cdr3_nt: TGTGCCAGCAGCCAAGGGGGGACAGGGAATGAAAAACTGTTTTTT
cdr3_length: 15; v_call: TRBV18; j_call: TRBJ2-7; d_call: TRBD1; clone_size: .; cdr3_aa: CASSPQGQGGYEQYF; cdr3_nt: TGTGCCAGCTCACCACAGGGACAGGGAGGCTACGAGCAGTACTTC
cdr3_length: 14; v_call: TRBV4-1; j_call: TRBJ1-3; d_call: .; clone_size: .; cdr3_aa: CASSQPRVGNTIYF; cdr3_nt: TGCGCCAGCAGCCAACCCCGAGTCGGGAACACCATATATTTT
cdr3_length: 14; v_call: TRBV5-6; j_call: TRBJ2-5; d_call: TRBD1; clone_size: .; cdr3_aa: CASSIMDRVETQYF; cdr3_nt: TGTGCCAGCAGTATAATGGACAGGGTGGAGACCCAGTACTTC